This is a list of T cell receptor beta chains from one sample in a study of shared clonotypes between healthy human individuals. Some clones are missing from TCRdb's copy, which holds only in-frame ones; the method was immunoSEQ multiplex PCR. The sample has about 480,000 clones; 60% to 85% are singletons. What was sequenced was PBMCs. These receptors came from a woman in her thirties or forties in good health. Some clones in this sample may be carry-over from other donors' samples. CDR3s include the opening cysteine and the closing phenylalanine or tryptophan. The order of the fields is V gene, J gene, D gene, clone size, CDR3 protein, CDR3 DNA. D genes are given only for firm matches. The listing skips clone size in some rows; elsewhere it reads once, few, many or a size class.

V gene: TRBV15; J gene: TRBJ2-2; D gene: -; clone size: -; CDR3 protein: CATSSGGTTNTGELFF; CDR3 DNA: TGTGCCACCAGCAGTGGTGGGACAACGAACACCGGGGAGCTGTTTTTT
V gene: TRBV6-7; J gene: TRBJ1-4; D gene: TRBD1; clone size: few; CDR3 protein: CASSSDRAHATNEKLFF; CDR3 DNA: TGTGCCAGCAGTTCGGACAGGGCCCATGCAACTAATGAAAAACTGTTTTTT
V gene: TRBV29-1; J gene: TRBJ2-1; D gene: -; clone size: -; CDR3 protein: CSVRISQQFF; CDR3 DNA: TGCAGCGTTAGAATCTCGCAGCAGTTCTTC
V gene: TRBV29-1; J gene: TRBJ2-5; D gene: TRBD2; clone size: once; CDR3 protein: CSVRFGGEETQYF; CDR3 DNA: TGCAGCGTTAGGTTTGGGGGGGAAGAGACCCAGTACTTC
V gene: TRBV11-2; J gene: TRBJ1-4; D gene: -; clone size: -; CDR3 protein: CASSIRGLSNEKLFF; CDR3 DNA: TGTGCCAGCAGCATCCGGGGACTGAGCAATGAAAAACTGTTTTTT
V gene: TRBV7-3; J gene: TRBJ2-1; D gene: -; clone size: -; CDR3 protein: CASSVDRNSYNEQFF; CDR3 DNA: TGTGCCAGCAGCGTGGACAGAAACTCCTACAATGAGCAGTTCTTC
V gene: TRBV27; J gene: TRBJ2-1; D gene: -; clone size: -; CDR3 protein: CASSPRDFFEQFF; CDR3 DNA: TGTGCCAGCAGTCCCCGGGACTTCTTTGAGCAGTTCTTC
V gene: TRBV5-3; J gene: TRBJ2-7; D gene: TRBD1; clone size: -; CDR3 protein: CASSQKTGNPYEQYF; CDR3 DNA: TGTGCCAGCAGCCAGAAGACAGGGAATCCCTACGAGCAGTACTTC
V gene: TRBV18; J gene: TRBJ2-3; D gene: -; clone size: -; CDR3 protein: CASSPRLHETDTQYF; CDR3 DNA: TGTGCCAGCTCACCCCGACTCCACGAGACAGATACGCAGTATTTT
V gene: TRBV7-2; J gene: TRBJ1-2; D gene: -; clone size: -; CDR3 protein: CASSSGGYGYTF; CDR3 DNA: TGTGCCAGCAGCTCGGGGGGGTATGGCTACACCTTC
V gene: TRBV5-1; J gene: TRBJ2-7; D gene: TRBD2; clone size: -; CDR3 protein: CASSTSGRAMTYEQYF; CDR3 DNA: TGCGCCAGCAGTACTAGCGGGAGGGCCATGACCTACGAGCAGTACTTC
V gene: TRBV9; J gene: TRBJ1-1; D gene: -; clone size: -; CDR3 protein: CASSVQLRTEAFF; CDR3 DNA: TGTGCCAGCAGCGTACAGCTTCGGACTGAAGCTTTCTTT
V gene: TRBV18; J gene: TRBJ2-5; D gene: -; clone size: -; CDR3 protein: CASSPRSGPQETQYF; CDR3 DNA: TGTGCCAGCTCACCACGGTCAGGTCCCCAAGAGACCCAGTACTTC
V gene: TRBV5-1; J gene: TRBJ2-5; D gene: TRBD1; clone size: -; CDR3 protein: CASSLVRDRTKETQYF; CDR3 DNA: TGCGCCAGCAGCTTGGTGAGGGACAGGACTAAAGAGACCCAGTACTTC
V gene: TRBV5-1; J gene: TRBJ2-7; D gene: TRBD2; clone size: -; CDR3 protein: CASSLARGSGSLGEQYF; CDR3 DNA: TGCGCCAGCAGCTTGGCCCGTGGTAGCGGGAGCTTGGGCGAGCAGTACTTC
V gene: TRBV7-9; J gene: TRBJ1-3; D gene: TRBD1; clone size: -; CDR3 protein: CASSQGQETGNTIYF; CDR3 DNA: TGTGCCAGCAGCCAAGGACAGGAAACTGGAAACACCATATATTTT
V gene: TRBV2; J gene: TRBJ1-5; D gene: -; clone size: -; CDR3 protein: CASSSARSNQPQHF; CDR3 DNA: TGTGCCAGCAGTTCTGCCAGAAGCAATCAGCCCCAGCATTTT
V gene: TRBV7-9; J gene: TRBJ1-2; D gene: TRBD1; clone size: -; CDR3 protein: CASSPGDRSYGYTF; CDR3 DNA: TGTGCCAGCAGCCCGGGGGACAGGTCCTATGGCTACACCTTC
V gene: TRBV5-4; J gene: TRBJ2-1; D gene: TRBD1; clone size: -; CDR3 protein: CASSLVPGGNEQFF; CDR3 DNA: TGTGCCAGCAGCTTGGTTCCAGGGGGCAATGAGCAGTTCTTC
V gene: TRBV4-2; J gene: TRBJ1-5; D gene: -; clone size: few; CDR3 protein: CASSQDWRQPQHF; CDR3 DNA: TGTGCCAGCAGCCAAGATTGGCGTCAGCCCCAGCATTTT
V gene: TRBV30; J gene: TRBJ1-1; D gene: -; clone size: -; CDR3 protein: CAWSVSGANTEAFF; CDR3 DNA: TGTGCCTGGAGTGTGTCGGGGGCCAACACTGAAGCTTTCTTT
V gene: TRBV6-1; J gene: TRBJ2-1; D gene: TRBD1; clone size: -; CDR3 protein: CASSGRTGGFNEQFF; CDR3 DNA: TGTGCCAGCAGTGGCCGGACAGGGGGCTTCAATGAGCAGTTCTTC
V gene: TRBV21-1; J gene: TRBJ2-7; D gene: -; clone size: -; CDR3 protein: CAGKGWGEQYF; CDR3 DNA: TGTGCCGGCAAGGGCTGGGGCGAGCAGTACTTC
V gene: TRBV5-1; J gene: TRBJ2-5; D gene: -; clone size: -; CDR3 protein: CASSLVAEPGETQYF; CDR3 DNA: TGCGCCAGCAGCTTGGTGGCCGAGCCCGGGGAGACCCAGTACTTC
V gene: TRBV27; J gene: TRBJ2-7; D gene: TRBD1; clone size: -; CDR3 protein: CASSLSGTAIAYEQYF; CDR3 DNA: TGTGCCAGCAGTTTGTCAGGGACAGCCATAGCCTACGAGCAGTACTTC
V gene: TRBV5-8; J gene: TRBJ1-2; D gene: TRBD1; clone size: -; CDR3 protein: CASSHTGGVYGYTF; CDR3 DNA: TGTGCCAGCAGCCATACAGGGGGCGTCTATGGCTACACCTTC
V gene: TRBV9; J gene: TRBJ1-3; D gene: -; clone size: -; CDR3 protein: CASSPQRSGNTIYF; CDR3 DNA: TGTGCCAGCAGCCCCCAACGCTCTGGAAACACCATATATTTT
V gene: TRBV4-1; J gene: TRBJ1-2; D gene: -; clone size: -; CDR3 protein: CASSPPGRAGRGYTF; CDR3 DNA: TGCGCCAGCAGCCCCCCCGGCAGGGCTGGACGTGGCTACACCTTC
V gene: TRBV25-1; J gene: TRBJ1-6; D gene: -; clone size: -; CDR3 protein: CASRSRIKSPLHF; CDR3 DNA: TGTGCCAGCAGGAGCCGCATTAAGTCACCCCTCCACTTT
V gene: TRBV7-8; J gene: TRBJ2-7; D gene: -; clone size: -; CDR3 protein: CASSSFQSSYEQYF; CDR3 DNA: TGTGCCAGCAGCTCGTTCCAGAGCTCCTACGAGCAGTACTTC
V gene: TRBV6-1; J gene: TRBJ2-3; D gene: TRBD1; clone size: -; CDR3 protein: CASSAPFRTGNTDTQYF; CDR3 DNA: TGTGCCAGCAGTGCCCCGTTCCGGACAGGGAACACAGATACGCAGTATTTT
V gene: TRBV10-3; J gene: TRBJ1-5; D gene: -; clone size: -; CDR3 protein: CAISESIVGTGNQPQHF; CDR3 DNA: TGTGCCATCAGTGAGTCGATCGTCGGGACCGGCAATCAGCCCCAGCATTTT
V gene: TRBV28; J gene: TRBJ2-5; D gene: -; clone size: -; CDR3 protein: CASSESGRVQETQYF; CDR3 DNA: TGTGCCAGCAGTGAAAGCGGGCGGGTTCAAGAGACCCAGTACTTC
V gene: TRBV27; J gene: TRBJ2-7; D gene: -; clone size: -; CDR3 protein: CASRRPTRHFGYEQYF; CDR3 DNA: TGTGCCAGCAGACGCCCCACCAGACATTTCGGCTACGAGCAGTACTTC
V gene: TRBV15; J gene: TRBJ2-3; D gene: TRBD2; clone size: -; CDR3 protein: CATSRGGTSRGGDTQYF; CDR3 DNA: TGTGCCACCAGCAGAGGGGGGACTAGCCGTGGTGGAGATACGCAGTATTTT
V gene: TRBV7-8; J gene: TRBJ2-3; D gene: TRBD2; clone size: -; CDR3 protein: CASSPWLAGGNTDTQYF; CDR3 DNA: TGTGCCAGCAGCCCATGGCTAGCGGGAGGGAACACAGATACGCAGTATTTT
V gene: TRBV6-5; J gene: TRBJ2-3; D gene: -; clone size: -; CDR3 protein: CASSYEARDTQYF; CDR3 DNA: TGTGCCAGCAGTTACGAGGCGAGGGATACGCAGTATTTT
V gene: TRBV4-2; J gene: TRBJ2-7; D gene: -; clone size: -; CDR3 protein: CASSPSGAENYEQYF; CDR3 DNA: TGTGCCAGCAGCCCGTCTGGAGCGGAAAACTACGAGCAGTACTTC
V gene: TRBV15; J gene: TRBJ2-3; D gene: TRBD2; clone size: -; CDR3 protein: CATSGTSFFDTQYF; CDR3 DNA: TGTGCCACCAGCGGGACTAGCTTTTTTGATACGCAGTATTTT
V gene: TRBV28; J gene: TRBJ2-4; D gene: -; clone size: -; CDR3 protein: CASTESGGQENIQYF; CDR3 DNA: TGTGCCAGCACCGAAAGTGGGGGGCAGGAAAACATTCAGTACTTC
V gene: TRBV6-5; J gene: TRBJ1-2; D gene: -; clone size: -; CDR3 protein: CASRQGLGNYGYTF; CDR3 DNA: TGTGCCAGCAGACAGGGCCTCGGTAACTATGGCTACACCTTC
V gene: TRBV19; J gene: TRBJ2-1; D gene: -; clone size: -; CDR3 protein: CASSTQGVSDEQFF; CDR3 DNA: TGTGCCAGTAGTACCCAGGGCGTTTCGGATGAGCAGTTCTTC
V gene: TRBV28; J gene: TRBJ2-7; D gene: TRBD1; clone size: -; CDR3 protein: CASIAPGQGMPYEQYF; CDR3 DNA: TGTGCCAGCATAGCCCCGGGACAGGGTATGCCCTACGAGCAGTACTTC
V gene: TRBV7-8; J gene: TRBJ2-7; D gene: -; clone size: -; CDR3 protein: CASSLADEQYF; CDR3 DNA: TGTGCCAGCAGCTTAGCAGACGAGCAGTACTTC
V gene: TRBV2; J gene: TRBJ2-7; D gene: -; clone size: few; CDR3 protein: CASSGTGPPYEQYF; CDR3 DNA: TGTGCCAGCAGTGGAACCGGACCTCCCTACGAGCAGTACTTC
V gene: TRBV6-1; J gene: TRBJ2-7; D gene: -; clone size: -; CDR3 protein: CASTSRANHEQYF; CDR3 DNA: TGTGCCAGCACGAGCAGGGCTAACCACGAGCAGTACTTC
V gene: TRBV5-6; J gene: TRBJ2-7; D gene: TRBD1; clone size: many; CDR3 protein: CASSLGQGLHEQYF; CDR3 DNA: TGTGCCAGCAGCTTGGGACAGGGGCTCCACGAGCAGTACTTC
V gene: TRBV29-1; J gene: TRBJ2-1; D gene: -; clone size: -; CDR3 protein: CSVEGVPNEQFF; CDR3 DNA: TGCAGCGTTGAGGGAGTTCCCAATGAGCAGTTCTTC
V gene: TRBV6-6; J gene: TRBJ2-6; D gene: -; clone size: -; CDR3 protein: CASGAGANVLTF; CDR3 DNA: TGTGCCAGCGGGGCTGGGGCCAACGTCCTGACTTTC
V gene: TRBV19; J gene: TRBJ2-2; D gene: -; clone size: -; CDR3 protein: CASSTPDGTGELFF; CDR3 DNA: TGTGCCAGTAGTACCCCGGACGGAACCGGGGAGCTGTTTTTT
V gene: TRBV5-1; J gene: TRBJ2-7; D gene: TRBD2; clone size: -; CDR3 protein: CASRQITSGSSDEQYF; CDR3 DNA: TGCGCCAGCCGACAAATCACTAGCGGGAGTAGCGACGAGCAGTACTTC
V gene: TRBV28; J gene: TRBJ2-7; D gene: TRBD2; clone size: -; CDR3 protein: CASSPGGAIYEQYF; CDR3 DNA: TGTGCCAGCAGTCCCGGGGGGGCTATCTACGAGCAGTACTTC
V gene: TRBV30; J gene: TRBJ2-5; D gene: -; clone size: -; CDR3 protein: CAWSPGFLRVMGKETQYF; CDR3 DNA: TGTGCCTGGAGCCCAGGGTTCTTAAGGGTTATGGGTAAAGAGACCCAGTACTTC
V gene: TRBV4-3; J gene: TRBJ2-1; D gene: -; clone size: few; CDR3 protein: CASSQDRRPSQQFF; CDR3 DNA: TGCGCCAGCAGCCAAGATCGCAGACCTTCCCAGCAGTTCTTC